The 9 T cell receptor beta chains presented below share a single source sample, sequenced in a study of T cell changes during pregnancy in multiple sclerosis. TCRdb keeps only in-frame clones here, not all; method: immunoSEQ multiplex PCR. The data contain tens of thousands of clones, about nine tenths of them singletons. This sample comprised CD4+ T cells from peripheral blood mononuclear cells, obtained after pregnancy. The receptors shown here come from a female donor in good health, enrolled as a control in a pregnancy study.

The chain joins TRBV4-3 to TRBJ2-5, with D maybe TRBD2 (6 bases). Looked up from germline, CDR1 is LGHNA and CDR2 is YSLEER. This CDR3 spans 17 amino acids. Trimming pared 1 base from V and 1 base from J, leaving 16 bases between. CDR3 bases: TGCGCCAGCAGCCAAGGTAGGAGTAGCGGCCTCCAAGAGACCCAGTACTTC. It specifies CASSQGRSSGLQETQYF.

This chain uses TRBV6-5 with TRBJ2-3; D perhaps matches TRBD2 (6 bases). V was pared by 6 bases and J by 2 bases, with 15 bases between. Germline loops: CDR1 MNHEY, CDR2 SVGAGI. This CDR3 spans 15 amino acids. CDR3 coding DNA: TGTGCCAGCAGCGTAGTGGCGGGGCACACAGATACGCAGTATTTT. Translated: CASSVVAGHTDTQYF.

The chain uses TRBV7-2 and TRBJ2-7, with no clear D. Deletions cut 2 bases from V and 0 bases from J, with 8 bases between. The CDR3 spans 14 residues. CDR1 SGHTA and CDR2 FQGNSA come from the germline V gene. The CDR3 reads CASSLKAGSYEQYF. The DNA of the CDR3 is TGTGCCAGCAGCTTAAAGGCAGGCTCCTACGAGCAGTACTTC. The variable domain in full, completed from reference TRBV7-2 and TRBJ2-7, reads GAGVSQSPSNKVTEKGKDVELRCDPISGHTALYWYRQSLGQGLEFLIYFQGNSAPDKSGLPSDRFSAERTGGSVSTLTIQRTQQEDSAVYLCASSLKAGSYEQYFGPGTRLTVT.

The chain couples TRBV21-1 to TRBJ1-1; TRBD1, the table's D call, was not compared with the DNA. TRBV21-1 is listed as a pseudogene. The CDR3 is 16 residues long. The CDR3 region has the DNA TGTGCCAGCAGCAAAGAACAGGGGGCACTGACCACTGAAGCTTTCTTT. Translating it yields CASSKEQGALTTEAFF.

The V gene is TRBV15, the J gene TRBJ2-7; 7 nucleotides align to TRBD1. The CDR3 contains 12 residues. Germline CDR1 and CDR2: LNHNV and YYDKDF (reference sequence). J was trimmed by 3 bases and V by 6 bases; bases with no gene match: 2. The DNA of the CDR3 is TGTGCCACCAGTCGGGACAGCTACGAGCAGTACTTC. It is translated as CATSRDSYEQYF.

The chain recombines TRBV28 with TRBJ2-3; weak D call: TRBD2 (7 bases). Germline V lookup: CDR1 MDHEN, CDR2 SYDVKM. The ends were cut back, 3 bases at V and 5 bases at J, with 12 bases in the middle. CDR3 size: 14 residues. DNA of the CDR3: TGTGCCAGCAGTTTGGGGGGGCGGGTAGATACGCAGTATTTT. It encodes CASSLGGRVDTQYF.

There are a few counts of this clone. The V call is TRBV2, the J call TRBJ1-5; D gene ambiguous. Germline V gene lookup returns CDR1 SNHLY and CDR2 FYNNEI. This CDR3 region has 15 residues. The V and J ends lost 1 base and 3 bases respectively, with 10 bases between them. As DNA, the CDR3 is TGTGCCAGCAGTGAAGGGTGGACTGACAATCAGCCCCAGCATTTT. This encodes CASSEGWTDNQPQHF.

V and J are TRBV7-9 and TRBJ2-7; perhaps TRBD1 as D (6 bases). Deletions cut 1 base from V and 2 bases from J, with 9 bases between. The germline CDR1 and CDR2 sequences are SEHNR and FQNEAQ (reference sequence). CDR3 length: 14 residues. The CDR3 protein is CASSLGDITYEQYF. CDR3 sequence (DNA): TGTGCCAGCAGCTTAGGGGACATTACCTACGAGCAGTACTTC.

This chain uses TRBV4-1 with TRBJ2-7, with D uncertain. Germline lookup yields CDR1 MGHRA and CDR2 YSYEKL. The CDR3 loop spans 15 amino acids. The V end lost 1 base, the J end lost 0 bases, and 10 bases lay between the germline ends. This CDR3 is CASSQATTVSYEQYF. The CDR3 DNA reads TGCGCCAGCAGCCAAGCCACCACAGTCTCCTACGAGCAGTACTTC.